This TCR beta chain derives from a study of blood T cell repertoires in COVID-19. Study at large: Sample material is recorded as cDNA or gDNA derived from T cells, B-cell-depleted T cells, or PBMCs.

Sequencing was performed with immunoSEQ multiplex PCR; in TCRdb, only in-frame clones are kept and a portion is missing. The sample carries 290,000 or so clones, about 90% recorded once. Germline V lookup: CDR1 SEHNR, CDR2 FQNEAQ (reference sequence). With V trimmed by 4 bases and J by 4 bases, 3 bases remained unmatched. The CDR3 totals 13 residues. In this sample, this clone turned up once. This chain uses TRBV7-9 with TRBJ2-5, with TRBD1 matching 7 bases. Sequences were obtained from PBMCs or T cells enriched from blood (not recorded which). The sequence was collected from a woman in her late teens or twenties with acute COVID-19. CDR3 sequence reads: CASSSRQGETQYF. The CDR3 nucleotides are TGTGCCAGCAGCTCACGACAGGGAGAGACCCAGTACTTC.